This T cell receptor (beta chain) was sequenced during a study of cytomegalovirus exposure and HLA in healthy donors (dated by TCRdb to the late 2010s). Regarding the study in general: An earlier analysis of 587 of the donors reported approximately 300 Gb of sequence data and roughly 110 million unique TCR beta sequences from about 200 million T cells. Roughly 300 gigabases of sequencing data and tens of millions of unique TCR sequences were included in an early release covering several hundred HLA-typed donors. Among the roughly 370 genotyped donors, around 81% belonged to the genetic ancestry cluster associated with self-reported Caucasian donors. The study aimed to test whether signatures of past pathogen exposure could be identified by cataloging public T cell receptors. Using immunosequencing, the study profiled T cell repertoires from 666 subjects and related those repertoires to cytomegalovirus serostatus. Along with the roughly 700-subject first cohort, a separate validation cohort of roughly 110 different subjects was used. To predict cytomegalovirus infection status, the study brought together high-throughput TCR immunosequencing, statistical association of individual TCRs with disease status, and machine learning. A later analysis re-examined previously published TCR beta repertoires from 610 or so donors and added high-resolution HLA genotyping to investigate patterns of TCR occurrence. The later analysis used no new phenotypic data to find candidate immune exposures, relying instead on TCR beta sequences and their occurrence across donors. An earlier analysis of some 600 of the donors applied high-throughput TCR beta sequencing to assess whether each TCR beta V gene segment acted as functional or pseudogenic. Alongside the repertoire data, information on donor age, sex, ethnicity and CMV serostatus was compiled. A later genetic analysis used genome-wide SNP genotypes for 398 of the 666 donors, treating that subset as a discovery cohort. All discovery cohort repertoires had been generated using a single sequencing platform. HLA typing covered class I and class II loci at four-digit resolution. The number of donors typed differed by locus, with 629-630 for A, B, C, DRB1 and DQB1, roughly 520 for DQA1, approximately 570 for DPA1, and 450 to 480 for DPB1. A handful of DR-DQ haplotypes were handled as single units for association and clustering because linkage in the cohort was strong. Among around 400 genotyped donors of the cohort, an average of 235,054 unique TCR beta nucleotide sequences were sequenced per donor, roughly 20% of them non-productive. Paper-wide results and their limitations: Because counts were too low, under 20 rarely observed V segments, including chromosome 9 orphons, were left out of the earlier analysis of 587 of the donors. In a later analysis, over 15,000 TCR beta sequences were associated with specific HLA alleles at a false discovery rate of 0.05. V-gene and J-gene trimming of TCR beta chains was associated with a missense DCLRE1C variant in a later genetic analysis, and the association was replicated in an independent cohort. Some IMGT-functional V segments, including TRBV6-2 and TRBV6-3, could not be told apart with the 87-base-pair reads, so those segments were excluded. In a later analysis, the rate of TCR association differed among HLA loci, with DRB1 alleles having the most associated TCRs and HLA-C alleles having the fewest. In a later analysis, several top co-occurrence clusters were reported to appear linked to parvovirus B19, influenza, CMV and Epstein-Barr virus. This cohort had only TCR beta chains sequenced, and the lack of alpha or paired-chain data limited which features could be detected. A few of the identified cytomegalovirus-associated TCR beta chains were confirmed in vitro to be specific for cytomegalovirus antigens. A later genetic analysis reported fewer N-insertions in productive TCRs among donors in an Asian-associated ancestry cluster than the roughly 620-donor mean. A later analysis found that HLA-associated TCR beta chains were more clonally expanded and had lower generation probabilities than equally common non-associated chains. Presence/absence analyses assumed roughly uniform sequencing depth across donors, an assumption that may not hold. A later analysis found that most CMV-associated TCR beta chains appeared HLA-restricted, with HLA associations seemingly driven largely by CMV exposure. The authors suggested that the approach could potentially be generalized to other disease states and immunological phenotypes. A total of fewer than 200 TCR beta chains were listed by the study as associated with cytomegalovirus. Correlated functional status among segregating V segments might reflect linkage disequilibrium, but an unknown experimental factor could not be ruled out. Because HLA typing was unavailable for some donors at each locus, only the typed subset was used in association tests. An earlier analysis of 587 of the donors showed that most TCR beta V segments appeared in productive rearrangements either about 90% or about 30% of the time, which broadly matched IMGT annotations. A cluster of highly shared sequence variants was judged likely to represent a technical artifact of the sequencing pipeline. Immune exposure information for the cohort was limited to CMV serostatus. Assigning TCR associations to individual alleles was difficult when HLA alleles, especially DR and DQ, strongly co-occurred. A further reported finding was that TCR beta sequences accurately predicted the HLA-A and HLA-B alleles for most subjects in the first cohort. Most TCR sequences were seen in very few donors, while some public TCRs were found in many individuals. The classifier was reported to diagnose cytomegalovirus status with high specificity and sensitivity in both the original and validation cohorts.

Of note for this clone: The target of this receptor is not known. Base qualities are not provided; no much larger clone lies one nucleotide away.

Library construction relied on the immunoSEQ multiplex PCR assay. For the multiplex PCR, a mixture combining 60 forward primers for TCR Vbeta segments and 13 reverse primers for TCR Jbeta segments was used. A multiplex PCR assay on genomic DNA amplified the CDR3 region of rearranged TCR beta genes. On the Illumina HiSeq System, the amplified TCR beta libraries were sequenced as 87-base-pair reads. Turning to the authors' computational methods: A later analysis counted about 76 million unique TCR beta chains across the 666 repertoires, and some 11 million of these chains were shared by at least two donors. To remove PCR and sequencing errors, raw reads were error-corrected and collapsed into unique sequences using a nearest-neighbor algorithm that merged closely related sequences. V, D and J gene segments were assigned by aligning CDR3 sequences to IMGT reference sequences. For a sequence to be retained, a match of at least six nucleotides was required to both a V gene segment and a J gene segment. A rearrangement was called productive if the CDR3 had no stop codons and remained in frame with V and J, and every other rearrangement was called non-productive. Following IMGT convention, CDR3 was defined as the stretch from the second conserved V-encoded cysteine up to the conserved J-encoded phenylalanine. Sequences without an unambiguous match to a single V gene segment were excluded from the earlier analysis of several hundred of the donors. In an earlier analysis of around 590 of the donors, a V segment was called functional when productive rearrangements were above 56.7%, and segregating when the standard deviation between donors exceeded 5%. To diagnose cytomegalovirus status from the catalog of TCR beta chain sequences, a statistical classification framework was built. A later analysis assigned V and J genes by comparing TCR nucleotide sequences with IMGT/GENE-DB human TR gene sequences. A later analysis assigned CDR3 sequences and most-parsimonious VDJ recombination scenarios with the TCRdist pipeline. In a later analysis, each TCR beta chain was defined by its CDR3 amino acid sequence together with its V-gene family, and reads without a unique V-gene family were excluded. A later analysis removed several hundred highly shared, low-generation-probability nucleotide sequences to deal with suspected cross-contamination and a sequencing artifact. In a later analysis, a clonal expansion index for each public chain was calculated from normalized within-repertoire ranks of inferred template counts. In a later analysis, generation probabilities were computed using a VDJ recombination model fitted to out-of-frame rearrangements, and the results were checked against IGoR. In a later analysis, TCR-TCR, TCR-HLA and TCR-CMV co-occurrence was scored with hypergeometric tests, and a repertoire-size bias correction was applied to TCR pairs. A later analysis estimated false discovery rates by permuting HLA or CMV assignments 20 times. A later analysis grouped co-occurring TCRs with DBSCAN, adding TCRdist sequence similarity when clustering within HLA-allele-positive subsets. Co-occurrence clustering excluded repertoires with fewer than 30,000 or more than 120,000 public chains, plus five with anomalous nucleotide sharing. Entries here come from immuneACCESS through TCRdb and include only in-frame sequences with V and J called. Some clones fail to appear in such tables; in the studies checked, an unresolved V gene covers under half of the shortfall, and the cause of the remainder is unknown. V, J and clone size are those of that table, while D and trimming were read from the DNA. The sample table holds 100,000 or so clones, of which 70% to 90% were seen once. Of the sample, 2% to 2.5% falls within the top ten clones.

The junction shows trimming of 8 bases on V and 0 bases on J, plus 19 bases between the germline ends. CDR1 and CDR2 are drawn from the germline V gene (reference sequence): LNHDA, SQIVND. Inclusive of the bounding cysteine and phenylalanine, the CDR3 is 16 residues long. The kept DNA is CDR3 alone, 48 bases in frame from the first base. In total, about 650 healthy bone marrow donors made up the cohort. At the time of sampling, every cohort member was nominally healthy, though immune exposures that went unrecorded were likely present. The donor tested CMV seronegative and was one of the 352 seronegative cohort members. A peripheral blood sample was collected from each donor, and TCR beta sequencing was performed on peripheral blood mononuclear cells. The Qiagen DNeasy Blood Extraction Kit was used to extract genomic DNA from the blood cell samples.

The clonotype was recovered from a man aged 18 to 29 in good health and CMV-seronegative. The chain uses TRBV19 and TRBJ1-2, with a tentative D gene TRBD1 over 5 matching bases. Sequenced material: PBMCs. Here is the DNA: TGTGCCAGTGGCCAAGGGGCCCTATCCCCTAACTATGGCTACACCTTC. It translates to CASGQGALSPNYGYTF.